This TCR beta chain was captured by sequencing in a study of radiotherapy plus CTLA-4 blockade in lung cancer. Treatment of patients with chemo-refractory metastatic non-small-cell lung cancer consisted of focal radiation plus CTLA-4 blockade with ipilimumab. Sequenced by immunoSEQ multiplex PCR; TCRdb stores in-frame clones only, minus some. The sample includes 20,000 to 30,000 clones, over 70% of them seen just once. V shed 5 bases, J shed 3 bases, and the junction held 4 bases outside the gene matches. CDR3 length: 12 residues. Germline assignment: CDR1 SQVTM and CDR2 ANQGSEA. This chain connects TRBV29-1 to TRBJ2-7; 7 bases match TRBD2. The clonotype originates from a human donor with non-small cell lung cancer that progressed on radiotherapy plus ipilimumab. This sample comprised peripheral blood, obtained from a patient treated with radiotherapy plus ipilimumab. This CDR3 is CSVRAGVYEQYF. The CDR3 nucleotides are TGCAGCGTTCGGGCGGGGGTCTACGAGCAGTACTTC.